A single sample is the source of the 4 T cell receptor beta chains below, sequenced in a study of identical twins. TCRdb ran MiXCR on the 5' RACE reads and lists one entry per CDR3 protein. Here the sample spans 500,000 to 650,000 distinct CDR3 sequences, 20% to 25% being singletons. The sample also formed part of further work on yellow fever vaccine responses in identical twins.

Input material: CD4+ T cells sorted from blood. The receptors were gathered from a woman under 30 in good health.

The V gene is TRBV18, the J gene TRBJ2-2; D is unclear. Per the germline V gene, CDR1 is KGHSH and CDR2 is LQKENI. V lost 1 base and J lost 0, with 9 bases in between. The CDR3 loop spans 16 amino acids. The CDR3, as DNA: TGTGCCAGCTCACCACAGTACCAGACGAACACCGGGGAGCTGTTTTTT. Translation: CASSPQYQTNTGELFF.

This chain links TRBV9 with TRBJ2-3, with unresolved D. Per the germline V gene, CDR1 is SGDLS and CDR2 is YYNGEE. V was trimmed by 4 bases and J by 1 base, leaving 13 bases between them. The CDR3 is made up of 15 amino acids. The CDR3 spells CASSTQTLRTDTQYF. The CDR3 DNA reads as TGTGCCAGCAGCACCCAGACACTACGCACAGATACGCAGTATTTT.

CDR3 protein: CASSEQGSGNQPQHF. The CDR3, as DNA: TGTGCCAGCAGTGAACAGGGTTCGGGCAATCAGCCCCAGCATTTT. The V gene is TRBV2, the J gene TRBJ1-5; D possibly corresponds to TRBD1 (5 bases). This CDR3 region has 15 residues. V lost 2 bases to trimming and J lost 2 bases, with 10 bases between them. CDR1 SNHLY and CDR2 FYNNEI come from the germline V gene.

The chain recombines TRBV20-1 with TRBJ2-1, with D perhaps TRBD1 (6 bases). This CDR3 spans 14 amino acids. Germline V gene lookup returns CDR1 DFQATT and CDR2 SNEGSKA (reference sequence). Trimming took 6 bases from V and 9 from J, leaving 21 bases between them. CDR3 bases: TGCAGTGCCAGGGGCCGCCAGCACTTCAGTGAGCAGTTCTTC. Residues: CSARGRQHFSEQFF.